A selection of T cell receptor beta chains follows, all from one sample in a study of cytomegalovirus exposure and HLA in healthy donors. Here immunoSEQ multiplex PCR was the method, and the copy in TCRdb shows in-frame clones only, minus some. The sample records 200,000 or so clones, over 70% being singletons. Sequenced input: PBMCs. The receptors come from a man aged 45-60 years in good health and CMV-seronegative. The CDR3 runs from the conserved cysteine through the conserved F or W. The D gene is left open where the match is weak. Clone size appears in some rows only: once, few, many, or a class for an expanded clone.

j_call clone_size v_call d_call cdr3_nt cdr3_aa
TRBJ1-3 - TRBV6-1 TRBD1 TGTGCCAGCAGTGACAGGGGGCAGGACACCATATATTTT CASSDRGQDTIYF
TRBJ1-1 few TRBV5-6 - TGTGCCAGCAGCTTGCCAACCCCGGGCACTGAAGCTTTCTTT CASSLPTPGTEAFF
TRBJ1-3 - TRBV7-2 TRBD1 TGTGCCAGCAGCTTAGGACAGGGCGGAGGAAACACCATATATTTT CASSLGQGGGNTIYF
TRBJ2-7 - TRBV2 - TGTGCCAGCCTAGTCAGGGGCTGGGAGCAGTACTTC CASLVRGWEQYF
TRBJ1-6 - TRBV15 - TGTGCCACCAGCAGAGAGGGGGGGCTCAATTCACCCCTCCACTTT CATSREGGLNSPLHF
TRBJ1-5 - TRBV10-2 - TGCGCCAGCAGTGATGGGCAGGCGGGAGGCAATCAGCCCCAGCATTTT CASSDGQAGGNQPQHF
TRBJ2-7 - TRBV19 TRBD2 TGTGCCACTTCGGTCGGGGGGGCCGTCGAGCAGTACTTC CATSVGGAVEQYF
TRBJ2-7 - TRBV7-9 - TGTGCCAGCAGCTTAGGGGTCCAGGGCAACGAGCAGTACTTC CASSLGVQGNEQYF
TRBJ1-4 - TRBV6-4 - TGTGCCAGCAGTGGCGGGGGGGAAAAACTGTTTTTT CASSGGGEKLFF
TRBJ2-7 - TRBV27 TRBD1 TGTGCCAGCAGACCCCGGGGACAGACCTACGAGCAGTACTTC CASRPRGQTYEQYF
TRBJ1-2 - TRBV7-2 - TGTGCCAGCAGCTTTGGGCCGGAGGGGAACTATGGCTACACCTTC CASSFGPEGNYGYTF
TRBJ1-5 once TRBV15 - TGTGCCACCAGCGGAGGGGGGGGGCAGCCCCAGCATTTT CATSGGGGQPQHF
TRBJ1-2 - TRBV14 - TGTGCCAGCAGCCAAGGGCCCAGTAACTATGGCTACACCTTC CASSQGPSNYGYTF
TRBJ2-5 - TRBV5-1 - TGCGCCAGCAGCTTCGGGGGGCCGTCGGCAGAGACCCAGTACTTC CASSFGGPSAETQYF
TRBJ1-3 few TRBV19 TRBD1 TGTGCCAGTAGTATCCCACAGGGGACCTCTGGAAACACCATATATTTT CASSIPQGTSGNTIYF
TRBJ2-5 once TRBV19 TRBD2 TGTGCCAGTAGTATTCGACTAGCGGGGGCTGGGGAGACCCAGTACTTC CASSIRLAGAGETQYF
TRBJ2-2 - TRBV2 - TGTGCCAGCTTCCCGGGGCAGGGGATCGGGGAGCTGTTTTTT CASFPGQGIGELFF